The 27 T cell receptor beta chains below come from one sample, sequenced in a study of shared clonotypes between healthy human individuals. Sequencing used immunoSEQ multiplex PCR; TCRdb keeps in-frame clones, though not all of them. The sample has some 2,400,000 clones, 95% seen once. Sequences were obtained from naive CD4+ T cells sorted from blood. The subset denotes: CD45RA+ positively selected. The source is a man aged 18 to 30 in good health.

This clone was detected only a few times. Other DNA sequences in the sample encode the same CDR3. This chain joins TRBV5-1 and TRBJ2-1; the D is unclear. This CDR3 has 12 residues. Trimming removed 0 bases at V and 3 bases at J, with 1 base between. The V gene's germline CDR1 is SGHRS and CDR2 YFSETQ. The CDR3 loop reads CASSLDYNEQFF. For the CDR3, the DNA is TGCGCCAGCAGCTTGGACTACAATGAGCAGTTCTTC.

This chain connects TRBV18 to TRBJ1-1; 10 bases line up with TRBD1. This CDR3 comprises 15 residues. After removal of 3 bases from V and 4 bases from J, the junction contained 5 bases not matched to a gene. Per germline, CDR1 KGHSH and CDR2 LQKENI. CDR3 protein: CASSPRDRGGTEAFF. Written as DNA, the CDR3 is TGTGCCAGCTCACCGAGGGACAGGGGTGGCACTGAAGCTTTCTTT.

As concerns this clone: This specimen includes other DNA sequences encoding the same CDR3. The chain couples TRBV30 to TRBJ2-3; TRBD1 or TRBD2 may be the D gene (5 bases each). Germline V gene data show CDR1 as GTSNPN and CDR2 as SVGIG (reference sequence). The germline V and J ends were trimmed by 1 base and 0 bases, with 14 bases remaining between them. The CDR3 spans 16 residues. In DNA, the CDR3 is TGTGCCTGGAGTGCGGGGCTAGCAGCTAGCACAGATACGCAGTATTTT. It codes for CAWSAGLAASTDTQYF.

The genes are TRBV6-5 and TRBJ2-2; TRBD1 matches 7 bases. The length of the CDR3 is 14 residues. Germline CDR1 reads MNHEY; CDR2 reads SVGAGI. V was pared by 7 bases and J by 3 bases, with 5 bases of the junction left unmatched. In nucleotides, the CDR3 is TGTGCCAGCAATAGACAGGGTCACACCGGGGAGCTGTTTTTT. Encoded protein: CASNRQGHTGELFF.

V and J are TRBV21-1 and TRBJ2-7; TRBD1 reflects the table's D call only, with no check against the DNA. TRBV21-1 is termed a pseudogene. The CDR3 is made up of 16 amino acids. The CDR3 DNA reads as TGTGCCAGCAGCAAAGCGGGGACAGACCTCTCCTACGAGCAGTACTTC. Amino acid sequence: CASSKAGTDLSYEQYF.

J is TRBJ1-5 and V is TRBV6-5, with no clear D. Germline V gene data show CDR1 as MNHEY and CDR2 as SVGAGI. V was clipped by 5 bases and J by 0 bases, with 8 bases between them. This CDR3 has 14 residues. CDR3 in amino acids: CASSRGSSNQPQHF. Written as DNA, the CDR3 is TGTGCCAGCAGTCGTGGGTCTAGCAATCAGCCCCAGCATTTT.

The chain couples TRBV19 to TRBJ1-2, with D perhaps matching TRBD1 (6 bases). Trimming shortened V by 5 bases and J by 4 bases, and 23 bases separated the two germline ends. CDR3 length equals 17 residues. Germline assignment: CDR1 LNHDA and CDR2 SQIVND (reference sequence). The CDR3 loop reads CASSVTIGTRSSYGYTF. The CDR3 DNA reads TGTGCCAGTAGTGTCACCATCGGGACACGGTCTTCCTATGGCTACACCTTC.

This rearrangement joins TRBV18 to TRBJ2-5, with 7 bases that match TRBD2. The CDR3 consists of 15 residues. After removal of 0 bases from V and 2 bases from J, the junction contained 3 bases not matched to a gene. The germline V gene encodes CDR1 KGHSH and CDR2 LQKENI. The CDR3 DNA is TGTGCCAGCTCACCACCAGCGGGGCTACAAGAGACCCAGTACTTC. It specifies CASSPPAGLQETQYF.

With regard to this clone: The sample has other DNA sequences that encode this CDR3 too. The rearrangement links TRBV11-2 to TRBJ2-2; no definite D call. The V end lost 3 bases, the J end lost 6 bases, and 11 bases lay between the germline ends. The CDR3 is 14 amino acids. Germline V gene sequence: CDR1 SGHAT, CDR2 FQNNGV. CDR3 nucleotides: TGTGCCAGCAGCTTGGCCTTGGGTGCCGGGGAGCTGTTTTTT. Protein product: CASSLALGAGELFF.

The V and J genes are TRBV7-8 and TRBJ2-2; possible D gene TRBD1, 6 bases. Germline loops: CDR1 SGHVS, CDR2 FQNEAQ. Trimming cost V 5 bases and J 6 bases, with 10 bases left between them. The CDR3 has 13 amino acids. CDR3 in DNA: TGTGCCAGCAGCAACTACAGGGCCGGGGAGCTGTTTTTT. Translating it yields CASSNYRAGELFF.

J is TRBJ1-5 and V is TRBV28; TRBD1 matches at 7 bases. The CDR3 spans 15 residues. V shed 6 bases and J 1 base; nucleotides not matched to a gene: 6. CDR1 is MDHEN and CDR2 is SYDVKM in the germline V gene. In DNA form, the CDR3 reads TGTGCCAGCAGCCCAGACAGGGTCAGCAATCAGCCCCAGCATTTT. Translated, it gives CASSPDRVSNQPQHF.

The gene calls are TRBV9 and TRBJ2-1; 7 positions match TRBD1. Germline CDR1 is SGDLS and CDR2 is YYNGEE. This CDR3 is built from 14 residues. After removal of 4 bases from V and 9 bases from J, the junction contained 10 bases not matched to a gene. CDR3 sequence (DNA): TGTGCCAGCAGCCCCTTCGACAGGGCCGGTGAGCAGTTCTTC. Its translation: CASSPFDRAGEQFF.

This chain joins TRBV7-2 and TRBJ1-6, with TRBD1 identical over 8 bases. Germline V gives CDR1 SGHTA, CDR2 FQGNSA. CDR3 length: 15 amino acids. V dropped 5 bases and J dropped 7; count of bases not matched to a gene: 7. CDR3 sequence: CASSPKTGDNSPLHF. CDR3 coding DNA: TGTGCCAGCAGCCCTAAGACAGGGGACAATTCACCCCTCCACTTT.

Notes on this clone: The same CDR3 is also encoded by other DNA sequences in this sample. V gene TRBV7-3 combines with J gene TRBJ1-1; D not resolved. This CDR3 region has 13 residues. From germline, CDR1 is SGHTA and CDR2 FQGTGA. V lost 2 bases and J lost 0, with 4 bases in between. The chain's CDR3 is CASSLSLNTEAFF. The DNA of the CDR3 is TGTGCCAGCAGCTTATCCCTGAACACTGAAGCTTTCTTT.

This clone was observed once. The gene calls are TRBV27 and TRBJ1-6; D is ambiguous. CDR1 and CDR2 from the germline V gene are MNHEY and SMNVEV (reference sequence). This CDR3 has 16 amino acids. V shed 3 bases and J shed 0 bases, with 9 bases lying between them. The CDR3 loop is CASSFQVNSYNSPLHF. The CDR3 DNA reads as TGTGCCAGCAGTTTTCAGGTGAACTCCTATAATTCACCCCTCCACTTT.

The chain couples TRBV30 to TRBJ2-3; the D gene is possibly TRBD2 (5 bases). V was trimmed by 0 bases and J by 2 bases, leaving 15 bases between them. Germline loops: CDR1 GTSNPN, CDR2 SVGIG (reference sequence). The length of the CDR3 is 16 residues. CDR3 DNA: TGTGCCTGGAGTGTACGCAGACTTAGCGACACAGATACGCAGTATTTT. Translating it yields CAWSVRRLSDTDTQYF.

The chain links TRBV5-1 to TRBJ2-4; 10 bases are shared with TRBD2. Germline CDR1 reads SGHRS; CDR2 reads YFSETQ. The CDR3 runs to 15 residues. Germline trimming cut 0 bases from V and 13 bases from J; bases unmatched to any gene: 10. CDR3 nucleotides: TGCGCCAGCAGCTTGGTGACTAGCGGGCAGGCGTCGCAGTACTTC. As protein: CASSLVTSGQASQYF.

This clone was observed a few times. The chain recombines TRBV18 with TRBJ1-6; D is uncertain. Between the trimmed V and J ends, which lost 2 bases and 10 bases, there was a span of 9 bases. This CDR3 spans 13 amino acids. The V gene's germline CDR1 is KGHSH and CDR2 LQKENI. Here the CDR3 reads CASSPGIGSPLHF. For the CDR3, the DNA is TGTGCCAGCTCACCAGGGATAGGGTCACCCCTCCACTTT.

The chain carries TRBV6-5 and TRBJ2-3; 9 bases line up with TRBD1. The CDR3 has 16 residues. V gave up 0 bases and J gave up 5 bases; unmatched junction bases: 6. Germline V gene data show CDR1 as MNHEY and CDR2 as SVGAGI. DNA for the CDR3: TGTGCCAGCAGTTACTCGACGGACAGGGGTGGAGATACGCAGTATTTT. Its translation: CASSYSTDRGGDTQYF.

This chain uses TRBV6-5 with TRBJ1-1; D remains unclear. Germline V gene sequence: CDR1 MNHEY, CDR2 SVGAGI. CDR3 length: 14 amino acids. V lost 6 bases to trimming and J lost 1 base, with 12 bases between them. CDR3 nucleotide sequence: TGTGCCAGCAGACGGTCCCAAGCGAACACTGAAGCTTTCTTT. This translates into CASRRSQANTEAFF.

Remarks on this clone: Other DNA sequences from this sample encode an identical CDR3 as well. The genes are TRBV7-2 and TRBJ2-7; 7 bases map to TRBD1. The V gene end was trimmed by 3 bases and the J gene end by 3 bases; junction bases not matched to a gene: 14. Germline V lookup: CDR1 SGHTA, CDR2 FQGNSA. The CDR3 loop spans 17 amino acids. For the CDR3, the DNA is TGTGCCAGCAGCTTGGGACCGCCGGGACAGCGGAGCTACGAGCAGTACTTC. Protein sequence: CASSLGPPGQRSYEQYF. Filled out from reference TRBV7-2 and TRBJ2-7, the complete variable domain reads GAGVSQSPSNKVTEKGKDVELRCDPISGHTALYWYRQSLGQGLEFLIYFQGNSAPDKSGLPSDRFSAERTGGSVSTLTIQRTQQEDSAVYLCASSLGPPGQRSYEQYFGPGTRLTVT.

Note on this clone: This specimen includes other DNA sequences encoding the same CDR3. The chain carries TRBV5-1 and TRBJ2-3; D might be TRBD1 or TRBD2, each matching 5 bases. Germline V gene sequence: CDR1 SGHRS, CDR2 YFSETQ. The CDR3 is 16 residues long. The germline V and J ends were trimmed by 0 bases and 2 bases, with 13 bases remaining between them. CDR3 region: CASSLGGTGTTDTQYF. CDR3 coding DNA: TGCGCCAGCAGCTTGGGTGGGACCGGGACCACAGATACGCAGTATTTT.

The rearrangement links TRBV30 to TRBJ2-7; 9 nucleotides line up with TRBD2. V lost 2 bases and J lost 6; bases outside the gene matches: 11. The germline V gene encodes CDR1 GTSNPN and CDR2 SVGIG (reference sequence). CDR3 length: 15 residues. The CDR3: CAWSTPGTSNSEQYF. CDR3 coding DNA: TGTGCCTGGAGTACCCCCGGGACTAGCAACAGCGAGCAGTACTTC.

The chain recombines TRBV20-1 with TRBJ2-7; D is ambiguous. The germline CDR1 and CDR2 sequences are DFQATT and SNEGSKA (reference sequence). The V end lost 5 bases, the J end lost 6 bases, and 11 bases lay between the germline ends. The CDR3 covers 11 residues. The CDR3 DNA sequence: TGCAGTGCTCCGGATGGATCCGAGCAGTACTTC. Translating it yields CSAPDGSEQYF.

J is TRBJ1-4 and V is TRBV18; D ambiguous. The germline V gene encodes CDR1 KGHSH and CDR2 LQKENI. V lost 3 bases to trimming and J lost 6 bases, with 8 bases between them. The CDR3 is 13 amino acids. CDR3 loop: CASSPVGDEKLFF. CDR3 coding DNA: TGTGCCAGCTCACCGGTTGGGGATGAAAAACTGTTTTTT. Based on the CDR3 plus reference TRBV18 and TRBJ1-4, the full variable domain is NAGVMQNPRHLVRRRGQEARLRCSPMKGHSHVYWYRQLPEEGLKFMVYLQKENIIDESGMPKERFSAEFPKEGPSILRIQQVVRGDSAAYFCASSPVGDEKLFFGSGTQLSVL.

Comments on this clone: The identical CDR3 is also encoded by other nucleotide sequences in the sample. The chain combines TRBV6-4 with TRBJ2-2; D gene ambiguous. V was pared by 3 bases and J by 5 bases, with 7 bases between. The germline gives CDR1 MRHNA, CDR2 SNTAGT. This CDR3 has 13 amino acids. The CDR3 coding sequence is TGTGCCAGCAGTGAGGGCGGTACCGGGGAGCTGTTTTTT. Amino acid sequence: CASSEGGTGELFF.

Only a few counts were recorded for this clone. The chain employs TRBV10-3 and TRBJ2-2; D may be TRBD1 or TRBD2 (5 bases each). Germline loops: CDR1 ENHRY, CDR2 SYGVKD. The ends were cut back, 8 bases at V and 4 bases at J, with 11 bases in the middle. The CDR3 has 13 residues. The CDR3 nucleotides are TGTGCCATCCGCATGGGGACCACCGGGGAGCTGTTTTTT. This encodes CAIRMGTTGELFF.